The 14 T cell receptor beta chains below all came from one sample that was sequenced in a study of OX40 agonist ivuxolimab in advanced cancers. The library was obtained by the immunoSEQ multiplex PCR assay. The table comes from immuneACCESS by way of TCRdb, which keeps in-frame sequences with V and J called. Part of the clones is missing from these tables; in studies checked, under half for an unresolved V gene and the rest for unknown reasons. Within this sample are approximately 64,000 clones, with roughly 90% of them counted one time only. The top ten hold 0.67% of the sample. This sample comprised CD4+ or CD8+ T cells sorted from blood, obtained in a trial of the OX40 agonist ivuxolimab. The source of these receptors is an adult with an advanced solid tumor such as melanoma, head and neck, liver or kidney cancer.

DNA of the CDR3: TGCAGTGCTTACAGGGGGTCCATATATTTT. This gives the protein CSAYRGSIYF. The rearrangement links TRBV20-1 to TRBJ1-3; 8 bases are shared with TRBD1. Unmatched junction bases numbered 2, after V lost 5 bases and J lost 11 bases. The CDR3 sequence is 10 residues long. Germline CDR1 and CDR2: DFQATT and SNEGSKA (reference sequence).

The gene calls are TRBV20-1 and TRBJ1-2; D uncertain. V was trimmed by 5 bases and J by 2 bases, leaving 6 bases between them. The CDR3 length is 11 residues. The germline V gene has CDR1 DFQATT and CDR2 SNEGSKA (reference sequence). In DNA form, the CDR3 reads TGCAGTGCTTGGCGGAACTATGGCTACACCTTC. Amino acids: CSAWRNYGYTF.

This chain uses TRBV5-1 with TRBJ2-1; 9 bases agree with TRBD1. This CDR3 comprises 15 residues. The germline CDR1 and CDR2 sequences are SGHRS and YFSETQ. The ends lost 3 bases at V and 3 bases at J; junction bases unmatched: 4. CDR3 DNA: TGCGCCAGCAGCTCCGGACAGGGGAACTACAATGAGCAGTTCTTC. The encoded protein is CASSSGQGNYNEQFF. Filled out from reference TRBV5-1 and TRBJ2-1, the complete variable domain reads KAGVTQTPRYLIKTRGQQVTLSCSPISGHRSVSWYQQTPGQGLQFLFEYFSETQRNKGNFPGRFSGRQFSNSRSEMNVSTLELGDSALYLCASSSGQGNYNEQFFGPGTRLTVL.

J is TRBJ1-4 and V is TRBV19; D remains ambiguous. Looked up from germline, CDR1 is LNHDA and CDR2 is SQIVND (reference sequence). There are 12 residues in the CDR3. V was shortened by 4 bases and J by 8 bases, with 8 bases between the two germline ends. CDR3 sequence: CASSRVGEKLFF. The CDR3 DNA reads TGTGCCAGTAGTAGGGTGGGCGAAAAACTGTTTTTT.

The V call is TRBV5-5, the J call TRBJ2-5, with D perhaps assigned TRBD1 or TRBD2 (7 bases each). This CDR3 is 15 amino acids long. Trimming stripped 4 bases from V and 3 bases from J, with 16 bases between. CDR1 and CDR2 (germline): SGHKS, YYEKEE (reference sequence). The CDR3 DNA sequence: TGTGCCAGCAGCCCATACAGGGGAGGGAAAGAGACCCAGTACTTC. Translating it yields CASSPYRGGKETQYF.

This clone occurred a few times. This chain uses TRBV30 with TRBJ1-5; D not resolved. With 0 bases removed from V and 3 bases from J, the gap between germline ends came to 12 bases. The CDR3 spans 15 residues. The germline CDR1 and CDR2 sequences are GTSNPN and SVGIG (reference sequence). The DNA for the CDR3 is TGTGCCTGGAGTGTACAAGGACTGATCAATCAGCCCCAGCATTTT. It specifies CAWSVQGLINQPQHF.

The chain carries TRBV9 and TRBJ2-5, with D tentatively TRBD1 (6 bases). Germline CDR1 and CDR2: SGDLS and YYNGEE. Trimming stripped 2 bases from V and 5 bases from J, with 16 bases between. The CDR3 spans 15 residues. CDR3 region: CASSVGAGVSETQYF. The CDR3 DNA is TGTGCCAGCAGCGTCGGAGCAGGGGTTTCGGAGACCCAGTACTTC.

This chain joins TRBV19 and TRBJ2-3, with D perhaps TRBD2 (6 bases). This CDR3 comprises 13 residues. The V and J ends lost 7 bases and 1 base respectively, with 9 bases between them. Germline V gene lookup returns CDR1 LNHDA and CDR2 SQIVND (reference sequence). The CDR3 region is CASIQRGTDTQYF. As DNA, the CDR3 is TGTGCCAGTATTCAGCGGGGCACAGATACGCAGTATTTT.

The V call is TRBV19, the J call TRBJ1-1; possible D gene TRBD1, 6 bases. This CDR3 comprises 11 residues. The germline V gene encodes CDR1 LNHDA and CDR2 SQIVND (reference sequence). V was cut by 7 bases and J by 11 bases, with 14 bases left in between. The CDR3 DNA follows: TGTGCCAGTATACAGGGAAGTGAGGCTTTCTTT. Its protein product is CASIQGSEAFF.

The rearrangement joins TRBV18 to TRBJ1-1; TRBD1 aligns across 7 bases. With 6 bases clipped from V and 4 bases from J, the junction kept 11 bases outside the gene matches. Germline assignment: CDR1 KGHSH and CDR2 LQKENI. The CDR3 has 15 amino acids. In nucleotides, the CDR3 is TGTGCCAGCTCCTCAGCCGACAGGGTAAGCACTGAAGCTTTCTTT. Translation: CASSSADRVSTEAFF.

The rearrangement links TRBV10-3 to TRBJ1-5; the D is unclear. Deletions cut 4 bases from V and 5 bases from J, with 9 bases between. Germline values: CDR1 ENHRY, CDR2 SYGVKD. CDR3 length: 13 amino acids. CDR3 in DNA: TGTGCCATCAGTGTTAGGGAAGATCAGCCCCAGCATTTT. Its translation: CAISVREDQPQHF.

The genes are TRBV6-1 and TRBJ1-5; no definite D call. This CDR3 has 12 residues. V was pared by 4 bases and J by 0 bases, with 1 base between. Germline values: CDR1 MNHNS, CDR2 SASEGT. CDR3 protein: CASSVSNQPQHF. The CDR3 nucleotides are TGTGCCAGCAGTGTTAGCAATCAGCCCCAGCATTTT.

V gene TRBV4-1 combines with J gene TRBJ1-1; 8 positions match TRBD1. This CDR3 is 15 amino acids long. Germline lookup yields CDR1 MGHRA and CDR2 YSYEKL. After removal of 2 bases from V and 4 bases from J, the junction contained 6 bases not matched to a gene. CDR3 coding DNA: TGCGCCAGCAGCCAACGAACAGGGGGGCTCACTGAAGCTTTCTTT. This sequence encodes CASSQRTGGLTEAFF.

The rearrangement links TRBV6-6 to TRBJ2-3, with unresolved D. In germline, CDR1 is MNHNY, CDR2 SVGAGI (reference sequence). V lost 4 bases and J 4 bases, leaving 0 bases between the germline ends. This CDR3 has 10 residues. The CDR3 region is CASSSDTQYF. CDR3 in DNA: TGTGCCAGCAGTTCAGATACGCAGTATTTT.